These T cell receptor beta chains were read from a single sample in a study of cytomegalovirus exposure and HLA in healthy donors. This table comes from immunoSEQ multiplex PCR, and its TCRdb copy is limited to in-frame clones, with some not included. This repertoire shows about 58,000 clones, 90% found once; its top ten account for 1% to 1.2%. Sequencing was done on a sample of PBMCs. These receptors all stem from a man between 18 and 35 years old in good health and CMV-seronegative. The CDR3 runs from the conserved cysteine through the conserved F or W. Fields, in order: J gene, V gene, clone size, CDR3 protein. Rows may omit the clone size; those that give it use once, few, many or a size class.

TRBJ1-4 | TRBV9 | - | CASSATQQGAREKLFF
TRBJ1-3 | TRBV6-6 | - | CASSQTGAGNTIYF
TRBJ2-2 | TRBV6-5 | once | CASRSTPGELFF
TRBJ1-2 | TRBV4-2 | - | CASSQVERGRGYTF
TRBJ2-3 | TRBV29-1 | - | CSVQQAGPSLTDTQYF
TRBJ2-2 | TRBV28 | - | CASSHAGTGTTGELFF
TRBJ2-1 | TRBV7-3 | - | CASSLYSAGLADNEQFF
TRBJ2-5 | TRBV30 | - | CAWGAQHSWETQYF
TRBJ2-3 | TRBV7-2 | - | CASSFLGVGAPDTQYF
TRBJ2-1 | TRBV18 | - | CASSPGHSTVGLYNEQFF
TRBJ2-5 | TRBV9 | once | CASSTGLAVQETQYF
TRBJ2-5 | TRBV5-4 | - | CASSLGQAETQYF
TRBJ1-4 | TRBV5-1 | - | CASSPPGGFNEKLFF
TRBJ1-2 | TRBV19 | - | CASSMRTGDYGYTF
TRBJ1-4 | TRBV30 | once | CAWTSVEAVATNEKLFF
TRBJ2-1 | TRBV25-1 | - | CASSELANEQFF
TRBJ2-3 | TRBV13 | - | CASSIGTSGITDTQYF
TRBJ1-5 | TRBV5-4 | - | CASSSGQNQPQHF
TRBJ2-5 | TRBV6-6 | - | CASRPGTTAQETQYF
TRBJ2-2 | TRBV29-1 | few | CSVEDGGELFF
TRBJ2-7 | TRBV7-9 | - | CASSLVQDGYEQYF
TRBJ1-5 | TRBV19 | once | CASSDQGVSNQPQHF
TRBJ2-3 | TRBV6-1 | few | CASSEVSGSGTDTQYF
TRBJ2-7 | TRBV27 | - | CASRGTGGRTYEQYF
TRBJ2-7 | TRBV11-2 | - | CASSPSGTPNEQYF
TRBJ2-2 | TRBV2 | - | CASSESRSWGQGNTGELFF
TRBJ2-6 | TRBV27 | - | CASSLSQGSGANVLTF
TRBJ1-3 | TRBV30 | - | CAWGGISRNTIYF
TRBJ2-3 | TRBV4-3 | once | CASSQDRRTDLPLSTDTQYF
TRBJ2-7 | TRBV14 | few | CASRRSPYEQYF
TRBJ2-7 | TRBV13 | - | CASSLLPGTYEQYF
TRBJ2-7 | TRBV19 | - | CASSSWWGRKHEQYF
TRBJ1-5 | TRBV19 | - | CASSSPGTVNQPQHF
TRBJ2-1 | TRBV7-7 | few | CASSSSGTDNEQFF
TRBJ2-1 | TRBV29-1 | once | CSGGDRLNEQFF
TRBJ2-1 | TRBV7-3 | - | CASSPGWGSSNEQFF
TRBJ2-7 | TRBV6-5 | - | CASSSGQGQNEQYF